These 17 T cell receptor beta chains were sequenced from one sample in a study of pediatric ulcerative colitis. Measured with immunoSEQ multiplex PCR; TCRdb has only the in-frame clones, and not every one. The data show around 68,000 clones, 77% seen once. The specimen sequenced was blood. The receptors were sampled from a boy aged 5-17 years with moderate ulcerative colitis.

The CDR3 sequence is CASSSGERGGLIRETQYF. For the CDR3, the DNA is TGTGCCAGCAGCTCAGGCGAGCGGGGGGGCTTAATTAGAGAGACCCAGTACTTC. V and J are TRBV7-6 and TRBJ2-5, with TRBD2 matching over 10 bases. J was trimmed by 4 bases and V by 4 bases; bases with no gene match: 15. Germline CDR1 and CDR2: SGHVS and FNYEAQ. The length of the CDR3 is 18 residues.

This clone has a handful of counts. The gene calls are TRBV29-1 and TRBJ1-4, with no clear D. Trimming removed 6 bases from V and 6 bases from J, with 17 bases in between. Germline CDR1 is SQVTM and CDR2 is ANQGSEA. This CDR3 contains 14 residues. The CDR3 DNA is TGCAGCGTCCTCGTCGGAGTATGGGATGAAAAACTGTTTTTT. Translated, it gives CSVLVGVWDEKLFF.

This rearrangement joins TRBV27 to TRBJ1-4; no clear D gene. CDR3 length: 14 amino acids. Germline V lookup: CDR1 MNHEY, CDR2 SMNVEV (reference sequence). Trimming shortened V by 5 bases and J by 3 bases, and 10 bases separated the two germline ends. CDR3 protein: CASSPVGANEKLFF. CDR3 DNA sequence: TGTGCCAGCAGTCCCGTGGGAGCTAATGAAAAACTGTTTTTT.

The chain combines TRBV6-6 with TRBJ2-1, with D uncertain. Germline V gene lookup returns CDR1 MNHNY and CDR2 SVGAGI (reference sequence). This CDR3 contains 11 residues. The germline V and J ends were trimmed by 6 bases and 4 bases, with 4 bases remaining between them. CDR3 loop: CASRLYNEQFF. CDR3 in DNA: TGTGCCAGCAGATTATACAATGAGCAGTTCTTC.

This clone occurred once. The chain has TRBV29-1 and TRBJ1-1; the match to TRBD1 covers 8 bases. CDR3 length: 16 residues. V was pared by 5 bases and J by 1 base, with 12 bases of the junction left unmatched. Germline CDR1 and CDR2: SQVTM and ANQGSEA. The CDR3 DNA follows: TGCAGCGTTCTAGGACAGGGAGGTATTACGAACACTGAAGCTTTCTTT. As protein: CSVLGQGGITNTEAFF.

The chain uses TRBV30 and TRBJ1-1; D ambiguous. The ends were cut back, 6 bases at V and 1 base at J, with 12 bases in the middle. CDR1 is GTSNPN, CDR2 SVGIG, per germline (reference sequence). The CDR3 extends over 13 amino acids. CDR3 nucleotide sequence: TGTGCCTGTTCCGCCGAGTCGAACACTGAAGCTTTCTTT. Its translation: CACSAESNTEAFF.

J is TRBJ2-5 and V is TRBV7-9; perhaps TRBD1 as D (5 bases). Germline V lookup: CDR1 SEHNR, CDR2 FQNEAQ (reference sequence). CDR3 length: 14 amino acids. Between the trimmed V and J ends, which lost 2 bases and 4 bases, there was a span of 11 bases. The CDR3: CASSLQGNGETQYF. The CDR3 nucleotides read TGTGCCAGCAGCTTACAGGGAAACGGAGAGACCCAGTACTTC.

This clone has a handful of counts. The chain recombines TRBV5-4 with TRBJ1-4, with TRBD1 identical over 8 bases. The germline gives CDR1 SGHNT, CDR2 YYREEE (reference sequence). The V segment lost 2 bases and the J segment 5 bases; nucleotides outside the gene matches: 5. CDR3 size: 15 residues. The DNA for the CDR3 is TGTGCCAGCAGCTTCGGGAGGACAGGGAATGAAAAACTGTTTTTT. Translated, it gives CASSFGRTGNEKLFF.

This chain joins TRBV4-3 and TRBJ2-2, with 8 bases lining up with TRBD2. Trimming took 1 base from V and 3 from J; bases not matched to a gene: 7. The CDR3 consists of 17 residues. CDR1 and CDR2 (germline): LGHNA, YSLEER. Here the CDR3 DNA reads TGCGCCAGCAGCCAAGCCACTAGCGGAACTTACACCGGGGAGCTGTTTTTT. As protein: CASSQATSGTYTGELFF.

V gene TRBV19 combines with J gene TRBJ2-1; unclear D gene. CDR3 length: 14 amino acids. The germline CDR1 and CDR2 sequences are LNHDA and SQIVND (reference sequence). Trimming shortened V by 7 bases and J by 5 bases, and 15 bases separated the two germline ends. CDR3 sequence (DNA): TGTGCCAGTACGGGCGGAACAGCTCACAATGAGCAGTTCTTC. Translated, it gives CASTGGTAHNEQFF. Variable domain in full (rest from reference TRBV19 and TRBJ2-1): DGGITQSPKYLFRKEGQNVTLSCEQNLNHDAMYWYRQDPGQGLRLIYYSQIVNDFQKGDIAEGYSVSREKKESFPLTVTSAQKNPTAFYLCASTGGTAHNEQFFGPGTRLTVL.

V and J are TRBV7-2 and TRBJ1-2; D is uncertain. The germline V and J ends were trimmed by 6 bases and 3 bases, with 11 bases remaining between them. Per the germline V gene, CDR1 is SGHTA and CDR2 is FQGNSA. The CDR3 loop spans 13 amino acids. The CDR3 spells CASSPLSDYGYTF. CDR3 coding DNA: TGTGCCAGCAGTCCTCTCAGCGACTATGGCTACACCTTC.

CDR3 amino acids: CASSQVAAPGAAYEQYF. In DNA, the CDR3 is TGCGCCAGCAGCCAAGTCGCCGCGCCAGGGGCAGCCTACGAGCAGTACTTC. This chain links TRBV4-1 with TRBJ2-7, with D maybe TRBD1 (6 bases). Trimming took 1 base from V and 2 from J, leaving 18 bases between them. Germline V lookup: CDR1 MGHRA, CDR2 YSYEKL. The CDR3 consists of 17 residues.

This chain links TRBV5-4 with TRBJ1-1, with D perhaps matching TRBD1 (6 bases). The CDR3 is made up of 16 amino acids. Per germline, CDR1 SGHNT and CDR2 YYREEE (reference sequence). Trimming stripped 0 bases from V and 3 bases from J, with 15 bases between. The CDR3 is CASSLDAGEADTEAFF. The CDR3 DNA reads as TGTGCCAGCAGCTTGGATGCAGGGGAGGCGGACACTGAAGCTTTCTTT.

This clone was detected only a few times. V and J are TRBV19 and TRBJ1-1, with D maybe TRBD1 (6 bases). The CDR3 has 14 amino acids. Trimming took 3 bases from V and 5 from J, leaving 13 bases between them. Germline CDR1 is LNHDA and CDR2 is SQIVND (reference sequence). The chain's CDR3 is CASSIAQGWTEAFF. CDR3 DNA sequence: TGTGCCAGTAGTATTGCGCAGGGGTGGACTGAAGCTTTCTTT.

This chain links TRBV4-1 with TRBJ2-2, with TRBD2 matching 10 bases. Germline V gene lookup returns CDR1 MGHRA and CDR2 YSYEKL. V gave up 1 base and J gave up 2 bases; unmatched junction bases: 4. The CDR3 sequence is 17 residues long. This CDR3 reads CASSQVLAGVNTGELFF. The CDR3 nucleotides read TGCGCCAGCAGCCAAGTCCTAGCGGGGGTCAACACCGGGGAGCTGTTTTTT.

The gene calls are TRBV7-3 and TRBJ2-1; no reliable D call. The germline V gene encodes CDR1 SGHTA and CDR2 FQGTGA. CDR3 size: 14 residues. Trimming took off 5 bases at V and 2 bases at J, with 10 bases between the two ends. CDR3 nucleotide sequence: TGTGCCAGCAGCCCCGTTGGTACCTACAATGAGCAGTTCTTC. Protein product: CASSPVGTYNEQFF. The whole variable domain, filled in from reference TRBV7-3 and TRBJ2-1, reads GAGVSQTPSNKVTEKGKYVELRCDPISGHTALYWYRQSLGQGPEFLIYFQGTGAADDSGLPNDRFFAVRPEGSVSTLKIQRTERGDSAVYLCASSPVGTYNEQFFGPGTRLTVL.

The J gene is TRBJ2-7, the V gene TRBV6-5; the match to TRBD2 covers 10 bases. The CDR3 totals 15 residues. Germline CDR1 is MNHEY and CDR2 is SVGAGI. V was pared by 4 bases and J by 4 bases, with 7 bases of the junction left unmatched. The CDR3 region is CASSSGASGSYEQYF. As DNA, the CDR3 is TGTGCCAGCAGTTCCGGTGCTAGCGGGAGTTACGAGCAGTACTTC.